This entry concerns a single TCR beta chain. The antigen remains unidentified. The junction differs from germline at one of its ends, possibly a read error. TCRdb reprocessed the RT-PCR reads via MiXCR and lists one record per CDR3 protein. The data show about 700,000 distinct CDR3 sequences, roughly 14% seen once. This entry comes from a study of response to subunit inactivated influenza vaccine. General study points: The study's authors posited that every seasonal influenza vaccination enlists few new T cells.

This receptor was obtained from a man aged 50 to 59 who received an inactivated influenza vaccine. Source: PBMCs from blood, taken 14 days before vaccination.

The CDR3 sequence is CASSHSGGTYNEQIF. For the CDR3, the DNA is TGCGCCAGCAGCCACAGCGGGGGGACCTACAATGAGCAGATCTTC. The V call is TRBV4-3, the J call TRBJ2-1, with 9 positions matching TRBD2. Per germline, CDR1 LGHNA and CDR2 YSLEER. The CDR3 consists of 15 residues.